One sample yielded the 20 T cell receptor beta chains listed below, sequenced in a study of T-cell reconstitution after alpha-beta-depleted transplantation in children. TCRbeta library construction was performed incorporating unique molecular identifiers. MiXCR was run by TCRdb on the PCR reads, yielding one entry per CDR3 protein. The profile covers 600,000 to 800,000 distinct CDR3 sequences, with under 15% appearing a single time and 0.79% taken by the ten largest. The specimen comprised PBMCs, sampled before TCRalphabeta/CD19-depleted stem cell transplant. The receptors were gathered from a girl aged 2 to 10 with congenital amegakaryocytic thrombocytopenia, due to receive a stem cell transplant.

This clonotype has only a few counts. The rearrangement joins TRBV12-3 or TRBV12-4 to TRBJ2-2, with 9 bases that match TRBD1. The CDR3 sequence is 15 residues long. V was clipped by 1 base and J by 5 bases; unmatched bases: 2. CDR3 region: CASSLGQGETGELFF. As DNA, the CDR3 is TGTGCCAGCAGTTTAGGACAGGGGGAGACCGGGGAGCTGTTTTTT.

This clonotype was seen a handful of times. CDR3: CASSILPGLAGVTDTQYF. CDR3 bases: TGTGCCAGCAGCATCCTACCGGGACTAGCGGGAGTCACAGATACGCAGTATTTT. The V and J genes are TRBV7-6 and TRBJ2-3, with 14 bases that match TRBD2. Germline CDR1 SGHVS, CDR2 FNYEAQ. The CDR3 has 18 residues. V gave up 5 bases and J gave up 2 bases; unmatched junction bases: 9.

CDR3: CASIIAGVNTGELFF. The CDR3 nucleotides read TGTGCCAGCATCATAGCAGGGGTGAACACCGGGGAGCTGTTTTTT. V gene TRBV7-9 combines with J gene TRBJ2-2, with D perhaps matching TRBD1 (6 bases). Per germline, CDR1 SEHNR and CDR2 FQNEAQ (reference sequence). Trimming removed 7 bases from V and 1 base from J, with 13 bases in between. The CDR3 sequence is 15 residues long. The entire variable domain, with the rest obtained from reference TRBV7-9 and TRBJ2-2, is as follows: DTGVSQNPRHKITKRGQNVTFRCDPISEHNRLYWYRQTLGQGPEFLTYFQNEAQLEKSRLLSDRFSAERPKGSFSTLEIQRTEQGDSAMYLCASIIAGVNTGELFFGEGSRLTVL.

This clonotype was seen a handful of times. This chain connects TRBV29-1 to TRBJ1-2; D might be TRBD1 (5 bases). Trimming left V 6 bases short and J 3 bases short, with 20 bases between. Germline loops: CDR1 SQVTM, CDR2 ANQGSEA. The CDR3 contains 15 residues. The CDR3 spells CSVDPGGGNYYGYTF. The CDR3 coding sequence is TGCAGCGTCGACCCAGGCGGGGGGAACTACTATGGCTACACCTTC.

The sample holds a few counts of this clonotype. The V gene is TRBV5-1, the J gene TRBJ2-1; D perhaps matches TRBD2 (5 bases). Germline lookup yields CDR1 SGHRS and CDR2 YFSETQ. The CDR3 is made up of 15 amino acids. The V end was cut by 1 base, the J end by 9 bases, with 17 bases between. The CDR3 nucleotides read TGCGCCAGCAGCTTGAGGGAGACCAACCCGGGTGAGCAGTTCTTC. Its translation: CASSLRETNPGEQFF.

This clonotype has only a few counts. V is TRBV4-1 and J is TRBJ2-7; 10 nucleotides agree with TRBD1. The junction had 9 bases not matched to a gene; V was cut back by 0 bases and J by 4 bases. Germline CDR1 MGHRA, CDR2 YSYEKL. This CDR3 region has 17 residues. In DNA form, the CDR3 reads TGCGCCAGCAGCCAAGATGCAGGGACAGGGGCAACTTACGAGCAGTACTTC. Translating gives CASSQDAGTGATYEQYF.

The rearrangement links TRBV5-1 to TRBJ2-6; D unresolved. Trimming left V 4 bases short and J 4 bases short, with 12 bases between. Germline V CDR1 and CDR2: SGHRS, YFSETQ. This CDR3 has 15 amino acids. The CDR3 DNA sequence: TGCGCCAGCAGCGAGGATGGTAGCGGGGCCAACGTCCTGACTTTC. Amino acid sequence: CASSEDGSGANVLTF.

The V gene is TRBV7-6, the J gene TRBJ1-4; D is ambiguous. Between the trimmed V and J ends, which lost 4 bases and 8 bases, there was a span of 17 bases. This CDR3 region has 15 residues. Germline-derived CDR1 and CDR2 are SGHVS and FNYEAQ. The CDR3 region has the DNA TGTGCCAGCAGCTCTACCTACCAAGACTTCGAAAAACTGTTTTTT. It is translated as CASSSTYQDFEKLFF.

This clonotype was recorded a few times. The chain has TRBV7-9 and TRBJ2-7; TRBD2 aligns across 8 bases. Germline values: CDR1 SEHNR, CDR2 FQNEAQ (reference sequence). The CDR3 consists of 15 residues. Trimming at V came to 4 bases and at J to 3 bases, leaving 8 bases not matched to a gene. The CDR3 is CASSSRAGVDYEQYF. CDR3 nucleotide sequence: TGTGCCAGCAGCTCCCGAGCGGGAGTTGACTACGAGCAGTACTTC.

The genes are TRBV5-1 and TRBJ2-1, with D perhaps TRBD2 (10 bases). Trimming removed 1 base at V and 8 bases at J, with 28 bases between. Germline CDR1 and CDR2: SGHRS and YFSETQ. The CDR3 contains 19 residues. CDR3 sequence: CASSLNRGPGKSGRDEQFF. Written as DNA, the CDR3 is TGCGCCAGCAGCTTGAACAGGGGGCCGGGGAAGAGCGGGAGGGATGAGCAGTTCTTC.

This clonotype turned up a few times. This chain joins TRBV7-9 and TRBJ2-5; TRBD1 aligns across 8 bases. The CDR3 is 15 residues long. With V trimmed by 3 bases and J by 0 bases, 3 bases remained unmatched. Per the germline V gene, CDR1 is SEHNR and CDR2 is FQNEAQ (reference sequence). CDR3 DNA: TGTGCCAGCAGCTTTGGGACAGGAGACCAAGAGACCCAGTACTTC. This sequence encodes CASSFGTGDQETQYF.

In its sample, this clonotype was seen many times. The rearrangement uses TRBV20-1 and TRBJ2-1; 12 positions match TRBD2. Germline CDR1 and CDR2: DFQATT and SNEGSKA (reference sequence). CDR3 length equals 16 residues. The V gene end was trimmed by 3 bases and the J gene end by 3 bases; junction bases not matched to a gene: 6. For the CDR3, the DNA is TGCAGTGCTAGGGCCGGACTAGCGGGGTTCTACAATGAGCAGTTCTTC. Amino acids: CSARAGLAGFYNEQFF.

This clonotype has ten or more counts. The chain couples TRBV7-2 to TRBJ2-7; no clear D. CDR3 length: 14 residues. V was clipped by 5 bases and J by 2 bases, with 13 bases between them. The V gene's germline CDR1 is SGHTA and CDR2 FQGNSA. The DNA of the CDR3 is TGTGCCAGCAGCATATCCGGGCTACCCTACGAGCAGTACTTC. Its protein product is CASSISGLPYEQYF. Drawing the rest from reference TRBV7-2 and TRBJ2-7, the complete variable domain is GAGVSQSPSNKVTEKGKDVELRCDPISGHTALYWYRQSLGQGLEFLIYFQGNSAPDKSGLPSDRFSAERTGGSVSTLTIQRTQQEDSAVYLCASSISGLPYEQYFGPGTRLTVT.

V and J are TRBV2 and TRBJ1-1, with a weak D call TRBD1 (6 bases). The CDR3 has 14 amino acids. V was shortened by 6 bases and J by 1 base, with 12 bases between the two germline ends. Per the germline V gene, CDR1 is SNHLY and CDR2 is FYNNEI. The CDR3 nucleotides read TGTGCCAGCAGGGCCCGACAGGAGAACACTGAAGCTTTCTTT. It codes for CASRARQENTEAFF.

At least ten counts were recorded for this clonotype. The chain uses TRBV7-2 and TRBJ2-1; D is unresolved. Germline V gene sequence: CDR1 SGHTA, CDR2 FQGNSA. The CDR3 has 15 amino acids. Trimming left V 5 bases short and J 1 base short, with 12 bases between. CDR3 residues: CASSPVATSYNEQFF. CDR3 sequence (DNA): TGTGCCAGCAGCCCGGTCGCGACGTCCTACAATGAGCAGTTCTTC.

This clonotype has just a few counts. The CDR3 loop is CSSQAPWGNEQFF. CDR3 bases: TGCAGTTCCCAGGCCCCCTGGGGCAATGAGCAGTTCTTC. This chain links TRBV20-1 with TRBJ2-1; no reliable D call. The V gene's germline CDR1 is DFQATT and CDR2 SNEGSKA (reference sequence). V was pared by 8 bases and J by 6 bases, with 17 bases between. CDR3 length: 13 amino acids.

CDR3: CASSDWDSHADTQYF. The CDR3 nucleotides read TGTGCCAGCAGTGATTGGGACTCCCATGCAGATACGCAGTATTTT. This rearrangement joins TRBV27 to TRBJ2-3, with a possible D match to TRBD2 (6 bases). The CDR3 is 15 residues long. V lost 5 bases, J lost 4 bases, and 16 bases lay in between. From germline, CDR1 is MNHEY and CDR2 SMNVEV (reference sequence).

The V and J genes are TRBV5-1 and TRBJ2-2; TRBD1 is a possible D gene (5 bases). V lost 1 base and J lost 3, with 10 bases in between. The CDR3 sequence is 15 residues long. CDR1 is SGHRS and CDR2 is YFSETQ in the germline V gene. This CDR3 is CASSLRQPHTGELFF. In DNA, the CDR3 is TGCGCCAGCAGCTTGCGACAGCCCCACACCGGGGAGCTGTTTTTT.

This clonotype was recorded at least ten times. The gene calls are TRBV20-1 and TRBJ2-1, with D tentatively TRBD1 or TRBD2 (6 bases each). Trimming took 0 bases from V and 6 from J, leaving 12 bases between them. The CDR3 is made up of 14 amino acids. Per germline, CDR1 DFQATT and CDR2 SNEGSKA (reference sequence). The CDR3 loop is CSARDNRDFNEQFF. CDR3 nucleotide sequence: TGCAGTGCTAGAGATAACAGGGACTTCAATGAGCAGTTCTTC.

The chain has TRBV5-1 and TRBJ2-7; perhaps D is TRBD1 or TRBD2 (6 bases each). This CDR3 is 17 amino acids long. Trimming took 0 bases from V and 0 from J, leaving 16 bases between them. From germline, CDR1 is SGHRS and CDR2 YFSETQ. The CDR3 sequence is CASSLVAGGSFSYEQYF. The CDR3 nucleotides are TGCGCCAGCAGCTTGGTTGCCGGGGGCAGCTTCTCCTACGAGCAGTACTTC.